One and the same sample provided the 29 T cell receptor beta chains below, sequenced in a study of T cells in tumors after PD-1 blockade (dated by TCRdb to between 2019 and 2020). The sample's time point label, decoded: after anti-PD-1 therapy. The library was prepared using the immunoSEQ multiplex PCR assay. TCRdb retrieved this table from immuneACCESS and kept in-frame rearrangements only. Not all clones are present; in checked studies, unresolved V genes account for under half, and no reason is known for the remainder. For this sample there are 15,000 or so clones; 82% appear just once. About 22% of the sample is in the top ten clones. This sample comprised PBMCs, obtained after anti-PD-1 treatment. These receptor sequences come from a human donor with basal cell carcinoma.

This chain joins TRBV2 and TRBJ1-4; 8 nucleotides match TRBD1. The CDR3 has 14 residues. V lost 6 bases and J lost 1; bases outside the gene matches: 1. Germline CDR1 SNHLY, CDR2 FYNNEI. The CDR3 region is CASRDRETNEKLFF. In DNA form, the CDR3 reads TGTGCCAGCAGGGACAGGGAAACTAATGAAAAACTGTTTTTT. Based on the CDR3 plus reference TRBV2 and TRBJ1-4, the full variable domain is EPEVTQTPSHQVTQMGQEVILRCVPISNHLYFYWYRQILGQKVEFLVSFYNNEISEKSEIFDDQFSVERPDGSNFTLKIRSTKLEDSAMYFCASRDRETNEKLFFGSGTQLSVL.

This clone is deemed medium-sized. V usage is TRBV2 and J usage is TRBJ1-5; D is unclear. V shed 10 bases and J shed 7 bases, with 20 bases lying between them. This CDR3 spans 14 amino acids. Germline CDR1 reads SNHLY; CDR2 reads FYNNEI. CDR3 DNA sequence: TGTGCCACTTCACCGTACACCTCTGGGCAGCCCCAGCATTTT. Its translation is CATSPYTSGQPQHF. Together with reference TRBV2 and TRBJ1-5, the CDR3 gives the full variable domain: EPEVTQTPSHQVTQMGQEVILRCVPISNHLYFYWYRQILGQKVEFLVSFYNNEISEKSEIFDDQFSVERPDGSNFTLKIRSTKLEDSAMYFCATSPYTSGQPQHFGDGTRLSIL.

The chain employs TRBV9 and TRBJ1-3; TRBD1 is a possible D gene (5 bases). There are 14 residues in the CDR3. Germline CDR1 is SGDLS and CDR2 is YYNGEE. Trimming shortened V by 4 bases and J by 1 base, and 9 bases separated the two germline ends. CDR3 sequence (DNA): TGTGCCAGCAGCCGAGGGGAGTCTGGAAACACCATATATTTT. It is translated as CASSRGESGNTIYF.

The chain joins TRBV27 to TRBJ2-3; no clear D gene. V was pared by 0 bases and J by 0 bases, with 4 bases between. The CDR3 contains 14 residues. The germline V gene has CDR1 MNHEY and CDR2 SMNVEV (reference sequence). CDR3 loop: CASSLSVSTDTQYF. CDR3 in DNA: TGTGCCAGCAGTTTATCCGTTAGCACAGATACGCAGTATTTT.

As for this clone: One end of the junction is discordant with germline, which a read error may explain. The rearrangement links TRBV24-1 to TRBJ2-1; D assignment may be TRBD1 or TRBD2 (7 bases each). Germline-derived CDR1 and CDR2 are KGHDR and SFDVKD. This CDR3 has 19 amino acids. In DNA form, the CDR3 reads TGTCCCACCTGTCAGGGGGGGGCGGGGTGGGGGAGCTCCTACAATGAGCAGTTCTTC. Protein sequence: CPTCQGGAGWGSSYNEQFF.

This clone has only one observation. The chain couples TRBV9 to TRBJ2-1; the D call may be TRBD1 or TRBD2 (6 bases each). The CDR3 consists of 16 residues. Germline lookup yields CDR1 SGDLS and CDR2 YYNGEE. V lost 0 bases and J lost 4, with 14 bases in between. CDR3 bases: TGTGCCAGCAGCGTAGATGAGGGGGGCTATTACAATGAGCAGTTCTTC. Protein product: CASSVDEGGYYNEQFF.

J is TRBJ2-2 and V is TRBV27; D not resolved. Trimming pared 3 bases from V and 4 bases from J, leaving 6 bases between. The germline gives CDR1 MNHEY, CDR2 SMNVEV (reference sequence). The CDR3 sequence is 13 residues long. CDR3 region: CASSFRSTGELFF. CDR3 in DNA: TGTGCCAGCAGTTTTAGGAGCACCGGGGAGCTGTTTTTT.

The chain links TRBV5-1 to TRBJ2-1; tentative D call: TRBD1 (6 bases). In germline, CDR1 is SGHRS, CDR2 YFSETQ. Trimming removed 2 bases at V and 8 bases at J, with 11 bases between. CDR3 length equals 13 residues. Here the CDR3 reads CASSFRGGDEQFF. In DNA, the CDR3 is TGCGCCAGCAGCTTCAGGGGTGGCGATGAGCAGTTCTTC.

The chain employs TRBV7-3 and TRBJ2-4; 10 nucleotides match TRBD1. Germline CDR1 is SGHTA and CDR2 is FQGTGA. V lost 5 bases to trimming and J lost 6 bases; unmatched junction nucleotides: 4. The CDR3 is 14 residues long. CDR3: CASSRTGGGNIQYF. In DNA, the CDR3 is TGTGCCAGCAGCCGGACAGGGGGAGGAAACATTCAGTACTTC.

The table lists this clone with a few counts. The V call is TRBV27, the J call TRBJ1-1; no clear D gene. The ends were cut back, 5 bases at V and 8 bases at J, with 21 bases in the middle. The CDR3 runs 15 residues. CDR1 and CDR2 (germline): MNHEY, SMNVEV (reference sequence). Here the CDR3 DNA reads TGTGCCAGCAGTACCGGGGTCGGAGGGCCCGCCGAAGCTTTCTTT. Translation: CASSTGVGGPAEAFF.

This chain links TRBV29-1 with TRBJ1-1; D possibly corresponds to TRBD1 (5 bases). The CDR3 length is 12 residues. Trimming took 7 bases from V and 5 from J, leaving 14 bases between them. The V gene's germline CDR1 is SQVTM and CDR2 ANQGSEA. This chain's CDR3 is CSGGGRVTEAFF. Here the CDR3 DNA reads TGCAGCGGGGGGGGAAGGGTAACTGAAGCTTTCTTT.

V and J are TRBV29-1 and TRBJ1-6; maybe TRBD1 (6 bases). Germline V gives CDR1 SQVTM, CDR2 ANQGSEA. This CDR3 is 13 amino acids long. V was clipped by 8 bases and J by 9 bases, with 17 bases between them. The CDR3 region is CSKGGSYASPLHF. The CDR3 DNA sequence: TGCAGCAAGGGGGGGAGTTATGCTTCACCCCTCCACTTT.

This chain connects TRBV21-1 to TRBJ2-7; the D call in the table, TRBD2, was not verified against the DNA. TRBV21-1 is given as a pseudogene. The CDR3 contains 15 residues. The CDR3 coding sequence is TGTGCCAGCAGCAAAGCGGCAGGAGGGTTCTACGAGCAGTACTTC. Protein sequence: CASSKAAGGFYEQYF.

CDR3 sequence: CASSLGTLAGHPQYF. The CDR3 DNA reads as TGTGCCAGCAGCTTAGGGACCCTAGCGGGCCACCCCCAGTACTTC. The rearrangement joins TRBV7-9 to TRBJ2-5, with 8 positions matching TRBD2. V was clipped by 1 base and J by 9 bases; unmatched bases: 10. This CDR3 contains 15 residues. Germline V lookup: CDR1 SEHNR, CDR2 FQNEAQ (reference sequence).

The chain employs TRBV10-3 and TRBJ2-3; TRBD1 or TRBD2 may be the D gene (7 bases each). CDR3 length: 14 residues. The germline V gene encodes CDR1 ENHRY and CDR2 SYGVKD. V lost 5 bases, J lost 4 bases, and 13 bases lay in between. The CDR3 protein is CAISSGGAPDTQYF. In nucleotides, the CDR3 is TGTGCCATCAGTTCAGGGGGGGCCCCAGATACGCAGTATTTT.

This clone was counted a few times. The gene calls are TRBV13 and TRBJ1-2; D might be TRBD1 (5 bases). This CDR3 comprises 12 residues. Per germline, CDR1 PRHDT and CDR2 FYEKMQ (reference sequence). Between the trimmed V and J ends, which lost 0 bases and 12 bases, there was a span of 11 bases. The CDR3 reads CASSLGGREDTF. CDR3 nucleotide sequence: TGTGCCAGCAGCTTAGGCGGCAGGGAAGACACCTTC.

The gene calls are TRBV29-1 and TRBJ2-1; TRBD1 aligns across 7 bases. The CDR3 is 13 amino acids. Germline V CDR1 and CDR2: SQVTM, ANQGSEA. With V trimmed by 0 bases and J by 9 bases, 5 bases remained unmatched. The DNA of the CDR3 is TGCAGCGTTGAAGAAGACAGGACAGGTGAGCAGTTCTTC. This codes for CSVEEDRTGEQFF.

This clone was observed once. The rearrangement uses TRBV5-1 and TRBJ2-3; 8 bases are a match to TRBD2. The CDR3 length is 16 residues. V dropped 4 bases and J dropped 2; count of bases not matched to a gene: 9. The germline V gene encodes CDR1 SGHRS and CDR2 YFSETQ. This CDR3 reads CASSRGTRDYTDTQYF. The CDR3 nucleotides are TGCGCCAGCAGCCGTGGGACTAGGGATTACACAGATACGCAGTATTTT.

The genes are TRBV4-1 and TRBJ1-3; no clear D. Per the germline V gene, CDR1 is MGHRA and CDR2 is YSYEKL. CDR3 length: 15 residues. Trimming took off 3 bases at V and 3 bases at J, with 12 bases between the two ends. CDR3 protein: CASSQYVSGGNTIYF. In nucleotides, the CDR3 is TGCGCCAGCAGCCAGTACGTTTCGGGTGGAAACACCATATATTTT.

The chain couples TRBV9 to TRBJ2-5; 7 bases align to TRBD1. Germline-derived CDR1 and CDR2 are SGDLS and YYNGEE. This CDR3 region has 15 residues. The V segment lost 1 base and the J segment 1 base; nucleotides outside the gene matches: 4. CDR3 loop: CASSVNWDSQETQYF. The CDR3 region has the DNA TGTGCCAGCAGCGTAAACTGGGACAGCCAAGAGACCCAGTACTTC.

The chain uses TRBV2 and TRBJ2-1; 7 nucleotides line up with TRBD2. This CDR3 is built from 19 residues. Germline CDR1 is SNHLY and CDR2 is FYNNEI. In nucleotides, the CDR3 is TGTCCCTGCTGTGATGGGTGGGCGGGGGTGGGGAGCTCCTACAATGAGCAGTTCTTC. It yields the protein CPCCDGWAGVGSSYNEQFF.

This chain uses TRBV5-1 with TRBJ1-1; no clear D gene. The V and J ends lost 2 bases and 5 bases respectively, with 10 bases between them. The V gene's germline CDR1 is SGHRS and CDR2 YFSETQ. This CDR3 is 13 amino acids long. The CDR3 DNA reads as TGCGCCAGCAGCTTAGAGGGTCGTACTGAAGCTTTCTTT. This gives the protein CASSLEGRTEAFF.

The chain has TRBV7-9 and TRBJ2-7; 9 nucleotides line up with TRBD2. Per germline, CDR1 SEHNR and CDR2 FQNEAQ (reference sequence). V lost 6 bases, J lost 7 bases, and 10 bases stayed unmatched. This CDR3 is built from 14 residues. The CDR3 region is CASRISGGPVEQYF. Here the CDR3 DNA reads TGTGCCAGCAGGATTAGCGGGGGTCCGGTGGAGCAGTACTTC.

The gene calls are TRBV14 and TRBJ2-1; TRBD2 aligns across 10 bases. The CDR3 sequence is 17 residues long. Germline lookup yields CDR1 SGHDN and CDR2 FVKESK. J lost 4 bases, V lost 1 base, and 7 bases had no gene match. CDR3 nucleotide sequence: TGTGCCAGCAGCCAAGGATCAGGAGCGGGGGGGTACAATGAGCAGTTCTTC. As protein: CASSQGSGAGGYNEQFF.

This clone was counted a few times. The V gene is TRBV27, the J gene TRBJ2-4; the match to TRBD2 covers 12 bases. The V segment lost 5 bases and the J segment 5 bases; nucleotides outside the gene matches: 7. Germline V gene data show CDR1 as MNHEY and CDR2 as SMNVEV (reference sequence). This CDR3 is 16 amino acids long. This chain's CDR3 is CASSTGRLAGENIQYF. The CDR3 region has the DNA TGTGCCAGCAGTACTGGACGACTAGCGGGGGAAAACATTCAGTACTTC.

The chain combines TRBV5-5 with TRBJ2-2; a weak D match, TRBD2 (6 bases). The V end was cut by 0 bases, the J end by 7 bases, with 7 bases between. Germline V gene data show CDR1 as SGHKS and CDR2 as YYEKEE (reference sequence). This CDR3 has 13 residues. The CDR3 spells CASSLGTIGELFF. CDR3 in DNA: TGTGCCAGCAGCTTGGGGACTATCGGGGAGCTGTTTTTT.

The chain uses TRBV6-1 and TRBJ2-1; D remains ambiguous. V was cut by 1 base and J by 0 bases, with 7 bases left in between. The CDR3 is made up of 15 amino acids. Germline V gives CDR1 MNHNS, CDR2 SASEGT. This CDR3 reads CASSEGLSSYNEQFF. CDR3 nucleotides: TGTGCCAGCAGTGAAGGGTTAAGCTCCTACAATGAGCAGTTCTTC.

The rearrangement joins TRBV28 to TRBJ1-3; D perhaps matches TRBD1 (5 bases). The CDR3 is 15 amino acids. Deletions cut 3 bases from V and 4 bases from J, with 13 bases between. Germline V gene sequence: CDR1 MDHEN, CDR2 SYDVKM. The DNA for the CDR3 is TGTGCCAGCAGTTTGTCCCAGGGTTCAGGAAACACCATATATTTT. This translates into CASSLSQGSGNTIYF.

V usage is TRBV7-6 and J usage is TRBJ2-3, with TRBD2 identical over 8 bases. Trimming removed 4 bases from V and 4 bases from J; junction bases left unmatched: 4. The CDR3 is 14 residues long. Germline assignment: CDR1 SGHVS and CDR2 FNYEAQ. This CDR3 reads CASSWRGAADTQYF. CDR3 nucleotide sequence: TGTGCCAGCAGCTGGCGGGGGGCGGCAGATACGCAGTATTTT.